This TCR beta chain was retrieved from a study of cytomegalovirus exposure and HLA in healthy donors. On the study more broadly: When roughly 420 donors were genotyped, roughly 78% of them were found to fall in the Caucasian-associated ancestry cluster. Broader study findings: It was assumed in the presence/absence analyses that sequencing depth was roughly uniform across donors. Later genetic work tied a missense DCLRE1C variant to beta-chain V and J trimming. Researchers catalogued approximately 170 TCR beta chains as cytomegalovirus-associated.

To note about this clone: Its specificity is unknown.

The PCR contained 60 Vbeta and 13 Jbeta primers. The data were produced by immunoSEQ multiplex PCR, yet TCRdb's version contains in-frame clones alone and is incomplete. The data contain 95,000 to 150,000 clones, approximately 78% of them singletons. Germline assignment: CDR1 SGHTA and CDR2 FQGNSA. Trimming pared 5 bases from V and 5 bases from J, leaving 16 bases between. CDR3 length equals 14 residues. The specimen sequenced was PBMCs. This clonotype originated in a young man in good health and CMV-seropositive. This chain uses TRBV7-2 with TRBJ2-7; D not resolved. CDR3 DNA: TGTGCCAGCAGCCCCGCGACTTGGTTCCACGAGCAGTACTTC. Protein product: CASSPATWFHEQYF.